Each of the 25 T cell receptor beta chains below was sequenced from the same sample in a study of cytotoxic CD8 clonotypes in ibrutinib-treated CLL. Clones were read by immunoSEQ multiplex PCR, and TCRdb kept only the in-frame ones, dropping some. The sample carries roughly 220,000 clones, 75% to 80% recorded once. This specimen consisted of PBMCs, obtained after 12 months of ibrutinib treatment. Receptor source: a human donor with chronic lymphocytic leukemia.

This chain links TRBV18 with TRBJ1-2; D is undetermined. V lost 1 base to trimming and J lost 7 bases, with 10 bases between them. CDR3 length equals 13 residues. Germline CDR1 KGHSH, CDR2 LQKENI. The CDR3 is CASSPQGVSGYTF. CDR3 sequence (DNA): TGTGCCAGCTCACCACAGGGAGTATCTGGCTACACCTTC.

The chain carries TRBV5-1 and TRBJ1-6; 11 nucleotides agree with TRBD1. J lost 6 bases, V lost 3 bases, and 5 bases had no gene match. The CDR3 extends over 16 amino acids. The germline gives CDR1 SGHRS, CDR2 YFSETQ. This CDR3 is CASSSGTGGINSPLHF. CDR3 sequence (DNA): TGCGCCAGCAGCTCCGGGACAGGGGGGATTAATTCACCCCTCCACTTT.

This sequence joins TRBV7-8 and TRBJ2-3, with 9 bases that match TRBD2. With V trimmed by 1 base and J by 3 bases, 2 bases remained unmatched. From germline, CDR1 is SGHVS and CDR2 FQNEAQ. This CDR3 spans 15 amino acids. The CDR3 sequence: CASSLGGGATDTQYF. The CDR3 nucleotides are TGTGCCAGCAGCTTAGGCGGGGGGGCAACAGATACGCAGTATTTT.

The chain combines TRBV5-6 with TRBJ1-1; D uncertain. Trimming stripped 1 base from V and 4 bases from J, with 11 bases between. CDR1 SGHDT and CDR2 YYEEEE come from the germline V gene. This CDR3 is built from 14 residues. CDR3 DNA sequence: TGTGCCAGCAGCTTGTCAGATGGGAGCACTGAAGCTTTCTTT. Amino acids: CASSLSDGSTEAFF.

On this clone itself: Other DNA sequences in the same sample also yield this CDR3. The chain carries TRBV5-1 and TRBJ2-5; TRBD1 aligns across 9 bases. The CDR3 is 14 amino acids. J was trimmed by 3 bases and V by 4 bases; bases with no gene match: 4. Germline V CDR1 and CDR2: SGHRS, YFSETQ. The DNA for the CDR3 is TGCGCCAGCAGCCCCGGGACAGGGAAAGAGACCCAGTACTTC. This sequence encodes CASSPGTGKETQYF.

This clone came up once. This chain connects TRBV7-2 to TRBJ2-7, with unresolved D. This CDR3 comprises 15 residues. V was pared by 2 bases and J by 0 bases, with 11 bases between. Germline V gene data show CDR1 as SGHTA and CDR2 as FQGNSA. CDR3 coding DNA: TGTGCCAGCAGCTTAAAGCGCCCAAGCTCCTACGAGCAGTACTTC. Protein product: CASSLKRPSSYEQYF.

The J gene is TRBJ1-1, the V gene TRBV4-1; D gene unclear. The V end lost 2 bases, the J end lost 6 bases, and 4 bases lay between the germline ends. The CDR3 runs to 11 residues. Germline CDR1 and CDR2: MGHRA and YSYEKL. The CDR3 sequence is CASSQYSEAFF. The CDR3 coding sequence is TGCGCCAGCAGCCAATACTCTGAAGCTTTCTTT.

This clone was picked up one time. The gene calls are TRBV4-2 and TRBJ2-3, with D unclear. CDR1 is LGHNA and CDR2 is YNFKEQ in the germline V gene. CDR3 length: 13 amino acids. V was cut by 6 bases and J by 0 bases, with 7 bases left in between. CDR3 protein: CASRDGSTDTQYF. In DNA form, the CDR3 reads TGTGCCAGCAGAGACGGGAGCACAGATACGCAGTATTTT.

The J gene is TRBJ1-5, the V gene TRBV6-1; no clear D gene. CDR3 length: 14 amino acids. V shed 8 bases and J shed 3 bases, with 14 bases lying between them. CDR1 is MNHNS, CDR2 SASEGT, per germline. The CDR3: CASLLDLSNQPQHF. The CDR3 bases are TGTGCCAGCCTCTTGGACCTCTCCAATCAGCCCCAGCATTTT.

V and J are TRBV6-1 and TRBJ2-1; D is ambiguous. Germline loops: CDR1 MNHNS, CDR2 SASEGT. This CDR3 spans 11 amino acids. Deletions cut 6 bases from V and 7 bases from J, with 7 bases between. The CDR3 nucleotides are TGTGCCAGCAGGGCGAGGAATGAGCAGTTCTTC. The encoded protein is CASRARNEQFF.

This chain joins TRBV2 and TRBJ2-3, with D possibly matching TRBD2 (5 bases). The CDR3 runs 13 residues. V was pared by 8 bases and J by 2 bases, with 11 bases between. Germline V gene lookup returns CDR1 SNHLY and CDR2 FYNNEI. CDR3 coding DNA: TGTGCCAGCGCGCCGGGGTTCACAGATACGCAGTATTTT. Its translation is CASAPGFTDTQYF.

J is TRBJ1-5 and V is TRBV4-1; D call uncertain. Trimming removed 2 bases at V and 0 bases at J, with 11 bases between. Germline V CDR1 and CDR2: MGHRA, YSYEKL. The CDR3 contains 16 residues. CDR3 DNA sequence: TGCGCCAGCAGCCAATTCGTCAGTGCTAGCAATCAGCCCCAGCATTTT. The encoded protein is CASSQFVSASNQPQHF.

There are a few counts of this clone. The chain combines TRBV6-1 with TRBJ2-7; no clear D gene. Trimming left V 1 base short and J 1 base short, with 11 bases between. In germline, CDR1 is MNHNS, CDR2 SASEGT. CDR3 size: 15 residues. Here the CDR3 reads CASSEGAGFSYEQYF. The CDR3 region has the DNA TGTGCCAGCAGTGAAGGGGCAGGATTTTCCTACGAGCAGTACTTC.

The rearrangement links TRBV6-5 to TRBJ2-1, with D possibly being TRBD1 (7 bases). Trimming took off 5 bases at V and 10 bases at J, with 18 bases between the two ends. This CDR3 contains 14 residues. CDR1 and CDR2 (germline): MNHEY, SVGAGI. This CDR3 is CASSPGDRRSEQFF. CDR3 DNA: TGTGCCAGCAGTCCGGGGGACAGAAGAAGCGAGCAGTTCTTC.

V is TRBV10-2 and J is TRBJ2-1; 7 bases line up with TRBD2. CDR1 is WSHSY and CDR2 is SAAADI in the germline V gene. This CDR3 contains 15 residues. V lost 4 bases, J lost 4 bases, and 7 bases stayed unmatched. CDR3 region: CASSGEDGGYNEQFF. The CDR3 coding sequence is TGCGCCAGCAGTGGAGAGGACGGGGGGTACAATGAGCAGTTCTTC.

The chain couples TRBV6-1 to TRBJ2-2; 9 bases line up with TRBD2. Trimming took 2 bases from V and 7 from J; bases not matched to a gene: 8. This CDR3 region has 16 residues. Germline V gene sequence: CDR1 MNHNS, CDR2 SASEGT. The CDR3 nucleotides are TGTGCCAGCAGTGAATTAGGCGGGAGGGCCGGCGGGGAGCTGTTTTTT. It specifies CASSELGGRAGGELFF.

The rearrangement links TRBV5-4 to TRBJ1-2; D may be TRBD1 (6 bases). V gave up 7 bases and J gave up 8 bases, with 21 bases separating them. CDR3 size: 14 residues. Germline V gives CDR1 SGHNT, CDR2 YYREEE (reference sequence). CDR3 sequence: CASRPGGAGSGYTF. The CDR3 DNA reads as TGTGCCAGCCGCCCTGGGGGGGCAGGGTCGGGCTACACCTTC. The full variable domain, its missing parts supplied by reference TRBV5-4 and TRBJ1-2, is ETGVTQSPTHLIKTRGQQVTLRCSSQSGHNTVSWYQQALGQGPQFIFQYYREEENGRGNFPPRFSGLQFPNYSSELNVNALELDDSALYLCASRPGGAGSGYTFGSGTRLTVV.

V usage is TRBV6-5 and J usage is TRBJ1-1, with TRBD1 identical over 10 bases. CDR1 is MNHEY and CDR2 is SVGAGI in the germline V gene. J lost 6 bases, V lost 7 bases, and 11 bases had no gene match. There are 15 residues in the CDR3. The DNA for the CDR3 is TGTGCCAGCACGGGACAGGGGTCTTTGAAGGCTGAAGCTTTCTTT. Amino acids: CASTGQGSLKAEAFF.

The rearrangement uses TRBV11-2 and TRBJ2-1; D ambiguous. Deletions cut 8 bases from V and 3 bases from J, with 11 bases between. The germline V gene has CDR1 SGHAT and CDR2 FQNNGV. CDR3 size: 13 residues. CDR3 in amino acids: CASGDTYYNEQFF. The CDR3 nucleotides read TGTGCCAGCGGAGACACGTACTACAATGAGCAGTTCTTC.

The V and J genes are TRBV4-2 and TRBJ1-3; D remains unclear. In germline, CDR1 is LGHNA, CDR2 YNFKEQ. The ends were cut back, 2 bases at V and 1 base at J, with 3 bases in the middle. The CDR3 sequence is 13 residues long. CDR3 DNA: TGTGCCAGCAGCCAAAATTCTGGAAACACCATATATTTT. The encoded protein is CASSQNSGNTIYF.

The rearrangement joins TRBV21-1 to TRBJ2-7; the table's D call TRBD1 went unverified against the DNA. TRBV21-1 is described as a pseudogene. CDR3 length equals 16 residues. CDR3 nucleotides: TGTGCCAGCAGCAAAGGGAGACAGGGGGACCACTACGAGCAGTACTTC. Residues: CASSKGRQGDHYEQYF.

This chain uses TRBV7-9 with TRBJ2-5; D unclear. The germline V gene has CDR1 SEHNR and CDR2 FQNEAQ (reference sequence). The CDR3 runs 14 residues. Between the trimmed V and J ends, which lost 1 base and 5 bases, there was a span of 11 bases. The CDR3 coding sequence is TGTGCCAGCAGCTTAGACCACATACGGGAGACCCAGTACTTC. It translates to CASSLDHIRETQYF.

The rearrangement joins TRBV20-1 to TRBJ1-1, with D unclear. CDR1 is DFQATT, CDR2 SNEGSKA, per germline (reference sequence). There are 11 residues in the CDR3. Trimming cost V 2 bases and J 10 bases, with 11 bases left between them. The CDR3, as DNA: TGCAGTGCTAGATATGGGCAGGCAGCTTTCTTT. Translating it yields CSARYGQAAFF.

The rearrangement uses TRBV27 and TRBJ2-1; 8 bases fit TRBD1. The V gene end was trimmed by 3 bases and the J gene end by 9 bases; junction bases not matched to a gene: 13. Per the germline V gene, CDR1 is MNHEY and CDR2 is SMNVEV (reference sequence). This CDR3 has 16 amino acids. The DNA for the CDR3 is TGTGCCAGCAGTTTTGGCACAGGGGGTCCCCGGGCTGAGCAGTTCTTC. Protein product: CASSFGTGGPRAEQFF.

The chain joins TRBV30 to TRBJ2-1; TRBD2 might be the D (6 bases). Trimming left V 2 bases short and J 8 bases short, with 7 bases between. The CDR3 totals 11 residues. The V gene's germline CDR1 is GTSNPN and CDR2 SVGIG (reference sequence). This CDR3 is CAWSRGYEQFF. The CDR3 DNA reads TGTGCCTGGAGTCGGGGGTATGAGCAGTTCTTC.